This is a list of T cell receptor beta chains from one sample in a study of human T cells and chemical hapten exposure. TCRdb reanalysed the RACE reads using MiXCR and keeps one entry per CDR3 protein. The sample includes tens of thousands of distinct CDR3 sequences, around 9.9% of them seen just once. Sequencing used whole blood, obtained in connection with sensitization to the hapten diphenylcyclopropenone (DPC). These receptor sequences come from a woman in her fifties or sixties with alopecia areata. Some clones in this sample may be carry-over from other donors' samples. CDR3s include the opening cysteine and the closing phenylalanine or tryptophan. D genes are given only for firm matches. Clone size, where shown, is once, few, many, or a class for clones that have expanded.

abundance: few; d_gene: TRBD2; v_gene: TRBV4-2; j_gene: TRBJ2-7; CDR3aa: CASSQDLVAGVYEQYF; CDR3nt: TGTGCCAGCAGCCAAGATCTGGTAGCGGGAGTCTACGAGCAGTACTTC
abundance: .; d_gene: TRBD1; v_gene: TRBV12-3/TRBV12-4; j_gene: TRBJ1-1; CDR3aa: CASSPPGGWITEAFF; CDR3nt: TGTGCCAGCAGTCCCCCAGGGGGGTGGATCACTGAAGCTTTCTTT
abundance: .; d_gene: .; v_gene: TRBV6-5; j_gene: TRBJ2-2; CDR3aa: CASSYSGGTITGELFF; CDR3nt: TGTGCCAGCAGTTACTCTGGGGGGACAATCACCGGGGAGCTGTTTTTT
abundance: many; d_gene: .; v_gene: TRBV6-6; j_gene: TRBJ2-1; CDR3aa: CASTRDSTGEQFF; CDR3nt: TGTGCCAGCACCAGGGACTCCACTGGTGAGCAGTTCTTC
abundance: .; d_gene: .; v_gene: TRBV3-1; j_gene: TRBJ2-7; CDR3aa: CASSRAGGDEQYF; CDR3nt: TGTGCCAGCAGCCGCGCAGGCGGGGACGAGCAGTACTTC
abundance: few; d_gene: .; v_gene: TRBV7-3; j_gene: TRBJ1-1; CDR3aa: CASSLQPNTEAFF; CDR3nt: TGTGCCAGCAGCTTACAACCGAACACTGAAGCTTTCTTT
abundance: .; d_gene: .; v_gene: TRBV5-1; j_gene: TRBJ2-1; CDR3aa: CASSRQRADYNEQFF; CDR3nt: TGCGCCAGCAGCCGCCAGCGGGCCGACTACAATGAGCAGTTCTTC
abundance: many; d_gene: TRBD1; v_gene: TRBV4-2; j_gene: TRBJ2-1; CDR3aa: CASSPPGQGPNEQFF; CDR3nt: TGTGCCAGCAGCCCTCCGGGACAGGGGCCAAATGAGCAGTTCTTC
abundance: many; d_gene: .; v_gene: TRBV5-1; j_gene: TRBJ1-1; CDR3aa: CASSPTARLSMNTEAFF; CDR3nt: TGCGCCAGCAGTCCCACCGCGAGACTGAGCATGAACACTGAAGCTTTCTTT
abundance: .; d_gene: .; v_gene: TRBV5-1; j_gene: TRBJ2-3; CDR3aa: CASSSYSTDTQYF; CDR3nt: TGCGCCAGCAGCTCCTACAGCACAGATACGCAGTATTTT
abundance: few; d_gene: .; v_gene: TRBV11-3; j_gene: TRBJ2-5; CDR3aa: CASSNTQETQYF; CDR3nt: TGTGCCAGCAGCAATACTCAAGAGACCCAGTACTTC
abundance: many; d_gene: TRBD2; v_gene: TRBV7-9; j_gene: TRBJ2-5; CDR3aa: CASTNRTSGQETQYF; CDR3nt: TGTGCCAGCACCAACCGGACTAGCGGGCAAGAGACCCAGTACTTC
abundance: few; d_gene: .; v_gene: TRBV5-1; j_gene: TRBJ1-4; CDR3aa: CASSSGQPPYDEKLFF; CDR3nt: TGCGCCAGCAGCTCTGGACAACCCCCTTACGATGAAAAACTGTTTTTT
abundance: many; d_gene: TRBD1; v_gene: TRBV5-4; j_gene: TRBJ1-1; CDR3aa: CASSSGQGATEAFF; CDR3nt: TGTGCCAGCAGCTCCGGACAGGGGGCCACTGAAGCTTTCTTT
abundance: .; d_gene: .; v_gene: TRBV6-2/TRBV6-3; j_gene: TRBJ1-5; CDR3aa: CASSYGGPQGQPQHF; CDR3nt: TGTGCCAGCAGTTACGGGGGTCCACAGGGTCAGCCCCAGCATTTT
abundance: many; d_gene: .; v_gene: TRBV20-1; j_gene: TRBJ1-5; CDR3aa: CSATRSNQPQHF; CDR3nt: TGCAGTGCTACCCGTAGCAATCAGCCCCAGCATTTT
abundance: many; d_gene: .; v_gene: TRBV20-1; j_gene: TRBJ1-1; CDR3aa: CSASSALGPIAEAFF; CDR3nt: TGCAGTGCTAGTAGTGCCCTGGGGCCTATAGCTGAAGCTTTCTTT
abundance: many; d_gene: TRBD1; v_gene: TRBV5-1; j_gene: TRBJ2-7; CDR3aa: CASSLTGVYEQYF; CDR3nt: TGCGCCAGCAGCTTGACAGGGGTCTACGAGCAGTACTTC
abundance: few; d_gene: TRBD1; v_gene: TRBV27; j_gene: TRBJ2-4; CDR3aa: CASSPRDRGNIQYF; CDR3nt: TGTGCCAGCAGTCCCAGGGACAGGGGAAACATTCAGTACTTC
abundance: few; d_gene: .; v_gene: TRBV7-9; j_gene: TRBJ2-2; CDR3aa: CASSLKEATGELFF; CDR3nt: TGTGCCAGCAGCTTAAAAGAGGCCACCGGGGAGCTGTTTTTT
abundance: many; d_gene: .; v_gene: TRBV10-1; j_gene: TRBJ1-1; CDR3aa: CASSEGSSGYTEAFF; CDR3nt: TGCGCCAGCAGTGAGGGCTCCAGCGGGTACACTGAAGCTTTCTTT
abundance: .; d_gene: .; v_gene: TRBV12-3/TRBV12-4; j_gene: TRBJ2-7; CDR3aa: CASSLGTTAWYF; CDR3nt: TGTGCCAGCAGTTTAGGGACAACCGCCTGGTACTTC
abundance: few; d_gene: TRBD1; v_gene: TRBV12-3/TRBV12-4; j_gene: TRBJ2-7; CDR3aa: CASRLQGSSYEQYF; CDR3nt: TGTGCCAGCAGGCTACAGGGGAGCTCCTACGAGCAGTACTTC
abundance: few; d_gene: .; v_gene: TRBV20-1; j_gene: TRBJ1-5; CDR3aa: CSASRAGTNEQPQHF; CDR3nt: TGCAGTGCTAGTAGGGCCGGGACTAACGAACAGCCCCAGCATTTT
abundance: many; d_gene: TRBD1; v_gene: TRBV10-1; j_gene: TRBJ1-2; CDR3aa: CASSWDRTRGYTF; CDR3nt: TGCGCCAGCAGTTGGGACAGGACTAGGGGCTACACCTTC
abundance: .; d_gene: TRBD1; v_gene: TRBV18; j_gene: TRBJ2-7; CDR3aa: CASSRTTGKDNEQYF; CDR3nt: TGTGCCAGCTCACGGACGACAGGGAAAGACAACGAGCAGTACTTC
abundance: few; d_gene: .; v_gene: TRBV5-1; j_gene: TRBJ2-3; CDR3aa: CASSLGGSVIADTQYF; CDR3nt: TGCGCCAGCAGCTTGGGAGGTAGCGTTATAGCAGATACGCAGTATTTT
abundance: many; d_gene: .; v_gene: TRBV3-1; j_gene: TRBJ2-1; CDR3aa: CASSPRGVVSINEQFF; CDR3nt: TGTGCCAGCAGCCCAAGGGGGGTGGTTTCTATCAATGAGCAGTTCTTC
abundance: many; d_gene: .; v_gene: TRBV30; j_gene: TRBJ2-5; CDR3aa: CAYSRWLQETQYF; CDR3nt: TGTGCCTACTCCCGCTGGCTCCAAGAGACCCAGTACTTC